The clone carrying this T cell receptor (beta chain) was detected many times. This sample was taken from a study of regulatory T cells in long-lasting Graves disease. According to the study, TCR beta libraries were built with iRepertoire HTBI primers and CDR3-region Arm-PCR. A single record per CDR3 protein comes from TCRdb applying MiXCR to the multiplex PCR reads. Here the sample spans roughly 420,000 distinct CDR3 sequences, over 15% being singletons. Germline V gives CDR1 SGHAT, CDR2 FQNNGV. The CDR3 spans 12 residues. The germline V and J ends were trimmed by 2 bases and 5 bases, with 6 bases remaining between them. Time point meaning: newly diagnosed GD, antithyroid drugs for less than 3 months. There was RNA extracted from PBMCs, and the TCR library was made from it. The same sample was also studied in work on T cells in Graves' hyperthyroidism and ophthalmopathy. That study adds: A set of HTBI primers served as the primers for a first-round RT-PCR of the TCR CDR3.

The receptor comes from a woman aged 25 to 39 with Graves disease. V gene TRBV11-2 combines with J gene TRBJ2-5, with TRBD2 as a possible D gene (5 bases). Sequenced here: peripheral blood mononuclear cells (PBMCs), sampled at new diagnosis, from a patient treated with antithyroid drugs. In DNA, the CDR3 is TGTGCCAGCAGCTTACTAGCCGAGACCCAGTACTTC. This sequence encodes CASSLLAETQYF.